This TCR beta chain originates from a study of T cells expressing NK-cell markers. In the study overall: Among eight sequenced donors, seven carried HCMV seropositivity while one was seronegative.

Worth noting for this clonotype: Its target is not known.

TCRdb reprocessed the 5' RACE reads and keeps a single row for each CDR3 protein, giving no DNA. The sample shows 150,000 to 180,000 distinct CDR3 sequences, and over 35% sits with its ten largest clones. Regarding the study as a whole: Dominance of the CD3+CD56-NKG2C+ fraction by these clonotypes also held in four donors. The study did not resolve the HCMV specificity of expanded NKG2C+ T cell clones.

The CDR3 length is 16 residues. Per the germline V gene, CDR1 is SEHNR and CDR2 is FQNEAQ (reference sequence). The V call is TRBV7-9, the J call TRBJ1-1; TCRdb's D call, TRBD1, is unchecked because there is no DNA. This TCR was sampled from a woman aged 50 to 60 in good health. The sample consisted of blood T cells: a sorted CD56 or NKG2C T cell subset, CD4+ or CD8+ T cells, or bulk PBMC T cells (not recorded which). The CDR3 is CASSPSTGEGSTEAFF.